One sample yielded the 8 T cell receptor beta chains listed below, sequenced in a study of T cells after yellow fever vaccination. TCRdb reprocessed the 5' RACE reads via MiXCR and lists one record per CDR3 protein. Found here are a few hundred thousand distinct CDR3 sequences, around 7% of them singletons; the top ten hold about 18%. Sequences were derived from PBMCs, sampled approximately 40 days after the first yellow fever vaccination. The receptors originated from a young man who received the YFV17D yellow fever vaccine.

The gene calls are TRBV21-1 and TRBJ2-5. TRBV21-1 is a known pseudogene. CDR3 length: 14 residues. The CDR3 region has the DNA TGTGCCAGCAGCAAATGGATCGTACCAGAGACCCAGTACTTC. Protein: CASSKWIVPETQYF.

The chain employs TRBV2 and TRBJ2-1; possibly TRBD2 for D (6 bases). V lost 1 base to trimming and J lost 14 bases, with 15 bases between them. The CDR3 consists of 13 residues. The germline V gene has CDR1 SNHLY and CDR2 FYNNEI. The CDR3 protein is CASSEGLSPGEFF. The CDR3 nucleotides read TGTGCCAGCAGTGAAGGACTTTCCCCGGGGGAGTTCTTC.

The table lists this clonotype with many counts. The rearrangement links TRBV12-3 or TRBV12-4 to TRBJ2-5; 8 nucleotides match TRBD2. The CDR3 has 13 amino acids. Trimming removed 3 bases from V and 6 bases from J; junction bases left unmatched: 3. DNA of the CDR3: TGTGCCAGCAGTTTTAGCGGGGCCCAGACCCAGTACTTC. Amino acids: CASSFSGAQTQYF.

At least ten counts were recorded for this clonotype. J is TRBJ1-1 and V is TRBV24-1, with D possibly TRBD1 on 6 matching bases. V was pared by 5 bases and J by 5 bases, with 11 bases between. The CDR3 extends over 13 amino acids. The germline gives CDR1 KGHDR, CDR2 SFDVKD. CDR3 DNA sequence: TGTGCCACCAGTGCAGGGGCGTATACTGAAGCTTTCTTT. Its translation is CATSAGAYTEAFF.

This clonotype was counted a few times. The V and J genes are TRBV5-1 and TRBJ2-2; 8 bases are shared with TRBD1. This CDR3 has 19 amino acids. The V and J ends lost 1 base and 0 bases, in that order; junction bases with no gene match: 11. Germline CDR1 and CDR2: SGHRS and YFSETQ. The CDR3: CASSLPWKGQGANTGELFF. CDR3 nucleotides: TGCGCCAGCAGCTTGCCTTGGAAAGGACAGGGCGCGAACACCGGGGAGCTGTTTTTT.

This clonotype was detected many times. The V gene is TRBV10-3, the J gene TRBJ2-2; a possible D gene is TRBD2 (6 bases). Germline values: CDR1 ENHRY, CDR2 SYGVKD. The germline V and J ends were trimmed by 0 bases and 7 bases, with 18 bases remaining between them. The length of the CDR3 is 17 residues. CDR3 amino acids: CAISESILGGKNGELFF. The CDR3 bases are TGTGCCATCAGTGAGTCTATCCTGGGCGGGAAGAACGGGGAGCTGTTTTTT.

The chain employs TRBV19 and TRBJ2-2, with unresolved D. The V end was cut by 4 bases, the J end by 5 bases, with 11 bases between. The CDR3 is made up of 14 amino acids. Per the germline V gene, CDR1 is LNHDA and CDR2 is SQIVND (reference sequence). The chain's CDR3 is CASSTQVMTGELFF. The DNA for the CDR3 is TGTGCCAGTAGTACCCAAGTCATGACCGGGGAGCTGTTTTTT.

This clonotype has just a few counts. The chain employs TRBV18 and TRBJ1-2, with 7 positions matching TRBD1. The CDR3 is made up of 16 amino acids. The germline gives CDR1 KGHSH, CDR2 LQKENI. The J segment lost 8 bases and the V segment lost 3 bases, leaving 15 bases of the junction unmatched. CDR3 in DNA: TGTGCCAGCTCACCCTCCGGGACAGCCAGCCCGTGGGGCTACACCTTC. Its protein is CASSPSGTASPWGYTF.